What follows are 18 T cell receptor beta chains derived from one specimen sequenced in a study of blood T cell repertoires in COVID-19. Only in-frame clones appear in the TCRdb table, and some are missing; sequencing was by immunoSEQ multiplex PCR. The data show approximately 210,000 clones, around 89% seen once. The sequenced sample was peripheral blood. The receptors were sampled from a woman between 40 and 55 years old with acute or convalescent COVID-19.

The CDR3 coding sequence is TGCGCCAGCAGCTTTATCCCGGGACAGGGCCTCCCCCGAACGAATTCACCCCTCCACTTT. Its protein product is CASSFIPGQGLPRTNSPLHF. V and J are TRBV5-1 and TRBJ1-6; the match to TRBD1 covers 9 bases. This CDR3 has 20 amino acids. Germline values: CDR1 SGHRS, CDR2 YFSETQ. With V trimmed by 2 bases and J by 7 bases, 19 bases remained unmatched.

The chain joins TRBV7-2 to TRBJ2-5; possible D gene TRBD1, 5 bases. Trimming took 0 bases from V and 1 from J, leaving 12 bases between them. CDR3 length: 16 amino acids. CDR1 SGHTA and CDR2 FQGNSA come from the germline V gene. DNA of the CDR3: TGTGCCAGCAGCTTAGCGTTGAGCAGGGCCCAAGAGACCCAGTACTTC. This codes for CASSLALSRAQETQYF.

V is TRBV10-3 and J is TRBJ1-2; TRBD1 aligns across 9 bases. There are 14 residues in the CDR3. Looked up from germline, CDR1 is ENHRY and CDR2 is SYGVKD. V lost 6 bases to trimming and J lost 5 bases; unmatched junction nucleotides: 7. The CDR3 nucleotides read TGTGCCATCAGCCGGACAGGGGCAGAATATGGCTACACCTTC. Residues: CAISRTGAEYGYTF.

The genes are TRBV6-5 and TRBJ1-6, with no clear D. V shed 7 bases and J shed 9 bases, with 13 bases lying between them. The CDR3 covers 13 residues. Germline-derived CDR1 and CDR2 are MNHEY and SVGAGI. Written as DNA, the CDR3 is TGTGCCAGCACCAAGAGGGCGGGTTCACCCCTCCACTTT. It specifies CASTKRAGSPLHF.

This clone was found once. The germline gene is not matched at one end of the junction; a read error may be the cause. The genes are TRBV5-1 and TRBJ1-1; possible D gene TRBD1, 5 bases. In germline, CDR1 is SGHRS, CDR2 YFSETQ. The CDR3 consists of 14 residues. The CDR3 region has the DNA TGCGTCAGCAGCTTGGGGATAGGGGAAACTGAAGCTTTCTTT. Amino acids: CVSSLGIGETEAFF.

This chain joins TRBV5-1 and TRBJ1-1, with 7 nucleotides matching TRBD1. V lost 4 bases and J lost 8; bases outside the gene matches: 8. Germline loops: CDR1 SGHRS, CDR2 YFSETQ. The CDR3 length is 13 residues. The CDR3 region is CASSETRQGEAFF. The CDR3 region has the DNA TGCGCCAGCAGCGAAACCAGACAGGGAGAAGCTTTCTTT.

The chain couples TRBV5-5 to TRBJ2-5; D perhaps matches TRBD1 (6 bases). V lost 2 bases and J 2 bases, leaving 10 bases between the germline ends. CDR3 size: 14 residues. The germline CDR1 and CDR2 sequences are SGHKS and YYEKEE (reference sequence). The CDR3 sequence is CASSFGTPQETQYF. The CDR3 nucleotides are TGTGCCAGCAGCTTCGGGACACCTCAAGAGACCCAGTACTTC.

V gene TRBV30 combines with J gene TRBJ2-5; maybe TRBD1 (5 bases). Germline CDR1 and CDR2: GTSNPN and SVGIG (reference sequence). CDR3 length: 13 residues. Trimming cost V 4 bases and J 5 bases, with 14 bases left between them. Here the CDR3 reads CAWTWGRFETQYF. Here the CDR3 DNA reads TGTGCCTGGACTTGGGGCAGATTCGAGACCCAGTACTTC.

CDR3 bases: TGTGCCAGCAGCATGACAGGGGACTATGGCTACACCTTC. Residues: CASSMTGDYGYTF. The rearrangement links TRBV12-3 or TRBV12-4 to TRBJ1-2; 8 nucleotides align to TRBD1. V shed 6 bases, J shed 3 bases, and the junction held 3 bases outside the gene matches. CDR3 length: 13 amino acids.

This sequence joins TRBV5-4 and TRBJ1-2, with D maybe TRBD1 (5 bases). This CDR3 has 14 amino acids. Per the germline V gene, CDR1 is SGHNT and CDR2 is YYREEE (reference sequence). The ends were cut back, 1 base at V and 8 bases at J, with 15 bases in the middle. The CDR3 spells CASSLSAGTGGYTF. The CDR3 nucleotides are TGTGCCAGCAGCTTGTCTGCAGGGACTGGCGGCTACACCTTC.

This chain links TRBV6-1 with TRBJ1-1; D gene ambiguous. The CDR3 is 11 amino acids. Between the trimmed V and J ends, which lost 3 bases and 6 bases, there was a span of 5 bases. Germline V gene lookup returns CDR1 MNHNS and CDR2 SASEGT. The CDR3 DNA is TGTGCCAGCAGTGATATCGCTGAAGCTTTCTTT. Protein product: CASSDIAEAFF.

The chain recombines TRBV6-4 with TRBJ1-6; no reliable D call. Germline V lookup: CDR1 MRHNA, CDR2 SNTAGT. This CDR3 comprises 18 residues. V dropped 0 bases and J dropped 6 bases, with 18 bases sitting between them. The CDR3 DNA follows: TGTGCCAGCAGTGACTCCCAAGTCATGGACTCGACTAATTCACCCCTCCACTTT. Translating gives CASSDSQVMDSTNSPLHF.

The chain combines TRBV10-3 with TRBJ1-2; 8 positions agree with TRBD1. Losses at the gene ends were 4 bases for V and 4 bases for J; bases not matched to a gene: 2. This CDR3 is 13 amino acids long. Germline CDR1 and CDR2: ENHRY and SYGVKD. This chain's CDR3 is CAISVQGAYGYTF. The CDR3 nucleotides read TGTGCCATCAGTGTTCAGGGGGCCTATGGCTACACCTTC.

The V call is TRBV30, the J call TRBJ1-5, with 8 bases aligning to TRBD1. Germline values: CDR1 GTSNPN, CDR2 SVGIG (reference sequence). The CDR3 consists of 17 residues. The V and J ends lost 2 bases and 4 bases, in that order; junction bases with no gene match: 13. This CDR3 is CAWSFEPGQARNQPQHF. DNA of the CDR3: TGTGCCTGGAGTTTCGAGCCGGGACAGGCCCGGAATCAGCCCCAGCATTTT.

The chain has TRBV7-8 and TRBJ1-5; tentatively, D is TRBD1 (5 bases). The CDR3 spans 15 residues. Germline V gene lookup returns CDR1 SGHVS and CDR2 FQNEAQ. Trimming stripped 1 base from V and 6 bases from J, with 13 bases between. CDR3 in amino acids: CASSLGRRVGQPQHF. CDR3 DNA: TGTGCCAGCAGCTTAGGTCGCAGGGTGGGTCAGCCCCAGCATTTT.

The CDR3 DNA follows: TGTGCCCCGGCACAGGCCCAGTCTGGCTACACCTTC. As protein: CAPAQAQSGYTF. The V call is TRBV19, the J call TRBJ1-2; perhaps TRBD1 as D (5 bases). V was cut by 11 bases and J by 7 bases, with 17 bases left in between. This CDR3 contains 12 residues. Germline V gene sequence: CDR1 LNHDA, CDR2 SQIVND (reference sequence).

The chain has TRBV19 and TRBJ1-5, with a weak D call TRBD1 (5 bases). Germline CDR1 LNHDA, CDR2 SQIVND (reference sequence). Trimming stripped 7 bases from V and 5 bases from J, with 15 bases between. There are 14 residues in the CDR3. The chain's CDR3 is CASTSSPGHQPQHF. Here the CDR3 DNA reads TGTGCCAGTACCAGTAGTCCAGGGCATCAGCCCCAGCATTTT.

This chain uses TRBV5-1 with TRBJ1-2, with 10 nucleotides matching TRBD1. There are 16 residues in the CDR3. Germline-derived CDR1 and CDR2 are SGHRS and YFSETQ. V was clipped by 4 bases and J by 7 bases; unmatched bases: 13. The chain's CDR3 is CASSTLVGQGMGGYTF. CDR3 nucleotide sequence: TGCGCCAGCAGCACCCTAGTGGGACAGGGGATGGGTGGCTACACCTTC.